This record looks at one T cell receptor (beta chain) sequence and its context. Its specificity is not known. This CDR3 region has 15 residues. V was trimmed by 2 bases and J by 7 bases, leaving 15 bases between them. Germline V gene sequence: CDR1 SGDLS, CDR2 YYNGEE. While unrecorded immune exposures were likely, the donors were nominally healthy when sampled. This record comes from a study of cytomegalovirus exposure and HLA in healthy donors. Study conclusions and caveats: In an earlier analysis, most TCR beta V segments were productive about 87% or about 30% of the time. Later examination showed HLA-associated TCR beta chains had greater clonal expansion than equally common others. A few chains linked to CMV were shown in vitro to be specific for CMV antigens.

60 Vbeta and 13 Jbeta primers were used in PCR. Assay used: immunoSEQ multiplex PCR; TCRdb lists only in-frame clones, some missing. The sample holds roughly 180,000 clones, around 75% seen once. The receptor was derived from a female donor in good health and CMV-seronegative. The source material was PBMCs. The chain is built from TRBV9 and TRBJ2-2, with a possible D match to TRBD2 (5 bases). The CDR3, as DNA: TGTGCCAGCAGCGTCTTAGAGGGTACGATCGGGGAGCTGTTTTTT. It is translated as CASSVLEGTIGELFF. The full variable domain, in which reference TRBV9 and TRBJ2-2 provide the parts outside the CDR3, is DSGVTQTPKHLITATGQRVTLRCSPRSGDLSVYWYQQSLDQGLQFLIQYYNGEERAKGNILERFSAQQFPDLHSELNLSSLELGDSALYFCASSVLEGTIGELFFGEGSRLTVL.